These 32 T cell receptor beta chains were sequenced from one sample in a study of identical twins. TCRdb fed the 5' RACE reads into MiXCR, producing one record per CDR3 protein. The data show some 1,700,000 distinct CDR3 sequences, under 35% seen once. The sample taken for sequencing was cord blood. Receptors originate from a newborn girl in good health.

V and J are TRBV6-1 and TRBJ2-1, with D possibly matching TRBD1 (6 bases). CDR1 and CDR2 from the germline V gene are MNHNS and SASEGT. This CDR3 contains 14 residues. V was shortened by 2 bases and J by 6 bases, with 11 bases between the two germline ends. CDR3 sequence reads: CASSETGRGNEQFF. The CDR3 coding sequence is TGTGCCAGCAGTGAAACCGGCAGGGGCAATGAGCAGTTCTTC.

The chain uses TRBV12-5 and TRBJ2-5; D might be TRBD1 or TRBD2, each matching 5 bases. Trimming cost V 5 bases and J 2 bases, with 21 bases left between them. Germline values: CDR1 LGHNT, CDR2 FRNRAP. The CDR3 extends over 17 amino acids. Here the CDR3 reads CASGHRRRDPNQETQYF. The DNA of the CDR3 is TGTGCTAGTGGTCACAGGAGGCGAGACCCCAATCAAGAGACCCAGTACTTC.

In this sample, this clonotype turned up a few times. The CDR3 spells CSATPDNTEAFF. The CDR3 DNA sequence: TGCAGTGCTACCCCGGACAACACTGAAGCTTTCTTT. The gene calls are TRBV20-1 and TRBJ1-1; D is uncertain. The CDR3 loop spans 12 amino acids. CDR1 DFQATT and CDR2 SNEGSKA come from the germline V gene (reference sequence). The V end was cut by 4 bases, the J end by 2 bases, with 8 bases between.

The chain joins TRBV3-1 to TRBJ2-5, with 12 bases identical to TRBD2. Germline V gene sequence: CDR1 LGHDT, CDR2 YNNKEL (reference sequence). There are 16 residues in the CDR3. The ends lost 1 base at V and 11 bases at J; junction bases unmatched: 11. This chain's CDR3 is CASSQAPSGGAGEQYF. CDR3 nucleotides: TGTGCCAGCAGCCAAGCCCCTAGCGGGGGGGCCGGTGAGCAGTACTTC.

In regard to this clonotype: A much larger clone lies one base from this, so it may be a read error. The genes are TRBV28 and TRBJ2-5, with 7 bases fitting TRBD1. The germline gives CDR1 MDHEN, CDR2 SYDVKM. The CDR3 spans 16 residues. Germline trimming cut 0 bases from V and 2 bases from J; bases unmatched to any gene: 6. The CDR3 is CASSLWTGQVQETQYF. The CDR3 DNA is TGTGCCAGCAGTTTATGGACAGGGCAAGTTCAAGAGACCCAGTACTTC.

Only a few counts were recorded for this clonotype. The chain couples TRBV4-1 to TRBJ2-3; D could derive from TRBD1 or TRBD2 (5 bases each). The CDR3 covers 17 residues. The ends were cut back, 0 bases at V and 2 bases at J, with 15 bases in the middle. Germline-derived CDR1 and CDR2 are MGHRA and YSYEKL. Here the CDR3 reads CASSQERSRDVTDTQYF. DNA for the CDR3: TGCGCCAGCAGCCAAGAGAGGTCCCGGGACGTCACAGATACGCAGTATTTT.

CDR3 in DNA: TGTGCCAGCAGTTTATACCGACTACGCTCCTACAATGAGCAGTTCTTC. Amino acid sequence: CASSLYRLRSYNEQFF. This chain uses TRBV27 with TRBJ2-1; tentatively, D is TRBD2 (5 bases). V dropped 1 base and J dropped 0 bases, with 10 bases sitting between them. The germline V gene has CDR1 MNHEY and CDR2 SMNVEV (reference sequence). The CDR3 is 16 amino acids.

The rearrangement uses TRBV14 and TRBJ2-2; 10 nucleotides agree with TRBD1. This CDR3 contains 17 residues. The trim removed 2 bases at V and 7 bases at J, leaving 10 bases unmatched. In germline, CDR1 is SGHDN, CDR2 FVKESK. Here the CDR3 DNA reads TGTGCCAGCAGCCAACGCGACAGGGGGCAACAAGGCGGGGAGCTGTTTTTT. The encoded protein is CASSQRDRGQQGGELFF.

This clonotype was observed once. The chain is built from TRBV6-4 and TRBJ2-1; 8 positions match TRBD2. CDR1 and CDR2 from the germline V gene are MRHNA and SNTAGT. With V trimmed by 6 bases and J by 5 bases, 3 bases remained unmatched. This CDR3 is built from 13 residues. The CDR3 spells CASRGGGHNEQFF. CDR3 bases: TGTGCCAGCAGAGGCGGGGGGCACAATGAGCAGTTCTTC.

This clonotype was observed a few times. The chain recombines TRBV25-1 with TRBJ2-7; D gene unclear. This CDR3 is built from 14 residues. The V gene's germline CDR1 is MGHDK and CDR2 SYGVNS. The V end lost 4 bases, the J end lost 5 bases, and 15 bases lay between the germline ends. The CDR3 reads CASSGPYYHHEQYF. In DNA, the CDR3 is TGTGCCAGCAGTGGGCCTTACTACCACCACGAGCAGTACTTC.

CDR3 bases: TGCAGTGCTACCAGACAGGGCCACACTGAAGCTTTCTTT. Amino acids: CSATRQGHTEAFF. The rearrangement joins TRBV20-1 to TRBJ1-1; TRBD1 aligns across 7 bases. V was pared by 4 bases and J by 3 bases, with 5 bases of the junction left unmatched. Germline CDR1 reads DFQATT; CDR2 reads SNEGSKA (reference sequence). The CDR3 consists of 13 residues.

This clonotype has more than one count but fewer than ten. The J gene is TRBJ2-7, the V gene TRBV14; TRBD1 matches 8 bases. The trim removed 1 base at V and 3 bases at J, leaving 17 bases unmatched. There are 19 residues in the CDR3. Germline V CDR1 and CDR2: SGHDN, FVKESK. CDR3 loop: CASSQGVTETGDIIYEQYF. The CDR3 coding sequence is TGTGCCAGCAGCCAAGGGGTTACGGAGACAGGGGATATCATCTACGAGCAGTACTTC.

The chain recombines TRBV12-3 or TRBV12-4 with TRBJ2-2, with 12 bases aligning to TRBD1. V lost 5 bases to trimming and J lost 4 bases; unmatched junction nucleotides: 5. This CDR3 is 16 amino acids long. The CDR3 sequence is CASSHPGQGATGELFF. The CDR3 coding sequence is TGTGCCAGCAGTCATCCGGGACAGGGGGCCACCGGGGAGCTGTTTTTT.

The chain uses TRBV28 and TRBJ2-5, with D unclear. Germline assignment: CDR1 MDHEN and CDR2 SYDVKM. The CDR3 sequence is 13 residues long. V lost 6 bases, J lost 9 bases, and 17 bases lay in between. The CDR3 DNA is TGTGCCAGCAGGCGCCTCCAGGTGCAGGCCCAGTACTTC. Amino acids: CASRRLQVQAQYF.

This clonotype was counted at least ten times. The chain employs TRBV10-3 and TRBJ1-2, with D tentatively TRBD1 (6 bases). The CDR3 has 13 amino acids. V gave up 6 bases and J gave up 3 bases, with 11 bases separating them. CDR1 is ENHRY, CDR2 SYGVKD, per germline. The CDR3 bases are TGTGCCATCAGGAAACAGGGCTACTATGGCTACACCTTC. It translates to CAIRKQGYYGYTF.

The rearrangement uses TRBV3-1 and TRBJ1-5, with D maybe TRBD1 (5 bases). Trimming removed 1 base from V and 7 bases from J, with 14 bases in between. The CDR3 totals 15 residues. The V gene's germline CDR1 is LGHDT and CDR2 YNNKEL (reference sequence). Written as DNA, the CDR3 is TGTGCCAGCAGCCAAGGGCATCGGGGCCGGCAGCCCCAGCATTTT. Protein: CASSQGHRGRQPQHF.

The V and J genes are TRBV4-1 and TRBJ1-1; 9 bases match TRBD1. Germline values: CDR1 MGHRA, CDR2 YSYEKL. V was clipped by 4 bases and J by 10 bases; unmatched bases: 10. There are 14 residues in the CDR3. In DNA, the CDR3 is TGCGCCAGCAGCCCGAATAGAGAGGGACAGGGAGCTTTCTTT. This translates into CASSPNREGQGAFF.

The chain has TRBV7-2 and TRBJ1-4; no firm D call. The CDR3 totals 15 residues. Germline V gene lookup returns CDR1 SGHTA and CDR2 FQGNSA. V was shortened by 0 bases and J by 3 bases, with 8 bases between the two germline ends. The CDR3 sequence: CASSLAPGSNEKLFF. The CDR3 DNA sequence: TGTGCCAGCAGCTTAGCCCCGGGATCTAATGAAAAACTGTTTTTT.

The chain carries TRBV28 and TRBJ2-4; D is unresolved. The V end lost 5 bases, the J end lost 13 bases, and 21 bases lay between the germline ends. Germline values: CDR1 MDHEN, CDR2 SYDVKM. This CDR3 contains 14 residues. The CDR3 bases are TGTGCCAGCAGTGTGAGCGCACGCTCCTACGTGCAGTACTTC. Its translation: CASSVSARSYVQYF.

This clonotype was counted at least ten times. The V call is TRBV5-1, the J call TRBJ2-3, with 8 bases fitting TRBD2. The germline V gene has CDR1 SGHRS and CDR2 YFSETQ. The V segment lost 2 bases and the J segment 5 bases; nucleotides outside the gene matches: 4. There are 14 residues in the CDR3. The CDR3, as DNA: TGCGCCAGCAGCTTTACCCTAGCGGGAGATACGCAGTATTTT. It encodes CASSFTLAGDTQYF.

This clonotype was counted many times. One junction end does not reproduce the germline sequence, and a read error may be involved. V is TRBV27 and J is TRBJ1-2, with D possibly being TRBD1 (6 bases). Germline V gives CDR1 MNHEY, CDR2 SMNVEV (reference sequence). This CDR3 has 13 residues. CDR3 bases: TGCGCCAGCAGCTTCGGGACACACTATGGCTACACCTTC. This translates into CASSFGTHYGYTF.

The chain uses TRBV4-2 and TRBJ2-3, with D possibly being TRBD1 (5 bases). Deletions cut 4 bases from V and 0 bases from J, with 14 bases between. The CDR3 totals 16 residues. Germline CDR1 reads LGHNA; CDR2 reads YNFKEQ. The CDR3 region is CASSPRGPRSTDTQYF. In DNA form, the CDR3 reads TGTGCCAGCAGCCCAAGGGGTCCCCGTAGCACAGATACGCAGTATTTT.

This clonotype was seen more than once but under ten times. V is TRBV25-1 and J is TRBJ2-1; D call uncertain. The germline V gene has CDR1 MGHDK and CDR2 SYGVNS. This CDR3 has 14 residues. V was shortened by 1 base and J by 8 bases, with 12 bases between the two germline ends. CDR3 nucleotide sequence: TGTGCCAGCAGTGAATTGTCTATACAATATGAGCAGTTCTTC. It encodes CASSELSIQYEQFF.

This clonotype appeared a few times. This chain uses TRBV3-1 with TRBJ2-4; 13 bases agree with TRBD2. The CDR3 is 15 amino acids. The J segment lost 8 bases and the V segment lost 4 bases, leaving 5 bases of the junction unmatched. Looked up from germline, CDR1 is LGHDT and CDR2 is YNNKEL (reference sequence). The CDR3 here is CASSPGTSGIYIQYF. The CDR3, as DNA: TGTGCCAGCAGCCCGGGGACTAGCGGGATATACATTCAGTACTTC.

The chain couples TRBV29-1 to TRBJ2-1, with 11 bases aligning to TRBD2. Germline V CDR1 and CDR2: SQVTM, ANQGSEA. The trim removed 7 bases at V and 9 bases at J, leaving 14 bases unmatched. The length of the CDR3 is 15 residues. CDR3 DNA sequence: TGCAGCGCCTCTAGCGGGAGGCCCAATTTGGGTGAGCAGTTCTTC. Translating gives CSASSGRPNLGEQFF.

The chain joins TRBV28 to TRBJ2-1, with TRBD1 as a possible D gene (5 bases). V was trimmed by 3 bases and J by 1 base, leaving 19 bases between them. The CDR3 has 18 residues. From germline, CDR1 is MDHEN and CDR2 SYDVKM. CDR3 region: CASSFRFIHRPSYNEQFF. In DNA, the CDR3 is TGTGCCAGCAGTTTTCGGTTTATCCACAGGCCTTCCTACAATGAGCAGTTCTTC.

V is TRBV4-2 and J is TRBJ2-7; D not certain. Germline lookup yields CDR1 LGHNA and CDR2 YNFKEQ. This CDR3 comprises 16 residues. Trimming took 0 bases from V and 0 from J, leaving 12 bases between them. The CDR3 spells CASSQDGQMGSYEQYF. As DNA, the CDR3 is TGTGCCAGCAGCCAAGATGGGCAAATGGGCTCCTACGAGCAGTACTTC.

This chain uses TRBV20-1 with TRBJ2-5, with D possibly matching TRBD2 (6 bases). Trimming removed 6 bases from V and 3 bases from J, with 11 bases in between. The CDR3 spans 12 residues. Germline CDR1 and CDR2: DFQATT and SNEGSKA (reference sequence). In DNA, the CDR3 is TGCAGTGCCAAGACTAGTGAAGAGACCCAGTACTTC. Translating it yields CSAKTSEETQYF.

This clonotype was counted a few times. In DNA form, the CDR3 reads TGTACCAGCAGCTTAGCATCCTACGAGCAGTACTTC. It translates to CTSSLASYEQYF. The chain recombines TRBV7-2 with TRBJ2-7; no firm D call. The germline CDR1 and CDR2 sequences are SGHTA and FQGNSA. Trimming removed 0 bases from V and 1 base from J, with 1 base in between. The CDR3 spans 12 residues.

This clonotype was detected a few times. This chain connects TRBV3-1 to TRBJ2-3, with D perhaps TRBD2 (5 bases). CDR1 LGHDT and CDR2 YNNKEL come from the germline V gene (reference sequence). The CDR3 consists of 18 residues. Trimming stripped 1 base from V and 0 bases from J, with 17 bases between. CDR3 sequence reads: CASSQGVSRAPSTDTQYF. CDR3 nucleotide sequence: TGTGCCAGCAGCCAAGGGGTCTCGCGGGCTCCTAGCACAGATACGCAGTATTTT.

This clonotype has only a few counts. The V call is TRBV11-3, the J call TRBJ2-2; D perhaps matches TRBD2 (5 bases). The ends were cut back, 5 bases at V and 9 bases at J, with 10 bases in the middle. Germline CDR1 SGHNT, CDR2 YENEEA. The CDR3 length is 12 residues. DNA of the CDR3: TGTGCCAGCAGCCCAGCTAGCCGGGAGCTGTTTTTT. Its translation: CASSPASRELFF.

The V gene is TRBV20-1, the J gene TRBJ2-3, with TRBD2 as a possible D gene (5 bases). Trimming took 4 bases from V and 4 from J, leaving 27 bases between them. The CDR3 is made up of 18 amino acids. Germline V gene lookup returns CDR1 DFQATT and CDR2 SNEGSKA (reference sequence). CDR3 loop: CSAITLRYDRGGADTQYF. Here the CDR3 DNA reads TGCAGTGCTATCACCCTCCGTTATGATCGGGGTGGGGCAGATACGCAGTATTTT.